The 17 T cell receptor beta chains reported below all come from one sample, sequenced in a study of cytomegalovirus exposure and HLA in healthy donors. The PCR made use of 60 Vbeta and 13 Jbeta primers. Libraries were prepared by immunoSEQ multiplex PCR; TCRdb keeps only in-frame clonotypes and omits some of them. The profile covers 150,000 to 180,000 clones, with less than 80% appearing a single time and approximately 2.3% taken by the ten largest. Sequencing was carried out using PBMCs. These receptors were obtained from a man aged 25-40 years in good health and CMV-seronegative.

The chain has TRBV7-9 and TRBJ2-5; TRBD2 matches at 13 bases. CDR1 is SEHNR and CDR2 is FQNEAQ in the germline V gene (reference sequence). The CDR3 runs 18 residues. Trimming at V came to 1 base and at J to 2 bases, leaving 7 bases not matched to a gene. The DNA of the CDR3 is TGTGCCAGCAGCTTAGTGCCCCTGACTAGCGGGGGGCAAGAGACCCAGTACTTC. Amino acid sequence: CASSLVPLTSGGQETQYF.

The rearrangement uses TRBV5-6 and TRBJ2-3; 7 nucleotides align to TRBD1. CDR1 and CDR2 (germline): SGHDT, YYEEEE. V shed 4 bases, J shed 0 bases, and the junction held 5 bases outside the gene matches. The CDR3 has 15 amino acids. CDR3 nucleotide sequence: TGTGCCAGCAGCGGTGGACAGGTTAGCACAGATACGCAGTATTTT. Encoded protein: CASSGGQVSTDTQYF.

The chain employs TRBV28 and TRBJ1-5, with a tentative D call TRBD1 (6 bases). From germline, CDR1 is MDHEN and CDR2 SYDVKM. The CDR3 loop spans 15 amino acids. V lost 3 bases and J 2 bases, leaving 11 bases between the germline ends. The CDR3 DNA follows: TGTGCCAGCAGTTTTATACAGGGTGGCAATCAGCCCCAGCATTTT. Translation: CASSFIQGGNQPQHF.

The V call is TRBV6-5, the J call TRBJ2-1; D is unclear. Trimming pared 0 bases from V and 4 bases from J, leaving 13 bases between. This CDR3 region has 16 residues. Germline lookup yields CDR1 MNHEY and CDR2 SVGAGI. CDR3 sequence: CASSYSILQPYNEQFF. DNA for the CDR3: TGTGCCAGCAGTTACTCGATCTTACAGCCATACAATGAGCAGTTCTTC.

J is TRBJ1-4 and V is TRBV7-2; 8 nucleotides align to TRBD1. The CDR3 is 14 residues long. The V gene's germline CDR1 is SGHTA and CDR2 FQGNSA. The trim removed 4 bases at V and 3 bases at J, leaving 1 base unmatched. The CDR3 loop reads CASSSDRANEKLFF. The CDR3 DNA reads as TGTGCCAGCAGCTCGGACAGGGCTAATGAAAAACTGTTTTTT.

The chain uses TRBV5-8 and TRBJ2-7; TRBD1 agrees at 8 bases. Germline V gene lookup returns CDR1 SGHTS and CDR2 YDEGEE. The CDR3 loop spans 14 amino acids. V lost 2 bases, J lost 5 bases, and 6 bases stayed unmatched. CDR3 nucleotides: TGTGCCAGCAGCTTCGGCACAGGGGGGAACGAGCAGTACTTC. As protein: CASSFGTGGNEQYF.

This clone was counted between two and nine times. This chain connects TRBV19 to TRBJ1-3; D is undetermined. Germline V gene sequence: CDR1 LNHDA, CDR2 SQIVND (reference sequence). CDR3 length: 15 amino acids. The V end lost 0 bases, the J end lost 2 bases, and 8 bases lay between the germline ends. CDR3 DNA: TGTGCCAGTAGTATAGATCGGAGAGCTGGAAACACCATATATTTT. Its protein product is CASSIDRRAGNTIYF.

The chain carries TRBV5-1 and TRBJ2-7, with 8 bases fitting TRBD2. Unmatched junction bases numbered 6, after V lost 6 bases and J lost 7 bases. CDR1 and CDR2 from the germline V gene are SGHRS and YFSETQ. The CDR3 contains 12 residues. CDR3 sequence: CASTGGALEQYF. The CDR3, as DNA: TGCGCCAGCACGGGGGGGGCTCTGGAGCAGTACTTC.

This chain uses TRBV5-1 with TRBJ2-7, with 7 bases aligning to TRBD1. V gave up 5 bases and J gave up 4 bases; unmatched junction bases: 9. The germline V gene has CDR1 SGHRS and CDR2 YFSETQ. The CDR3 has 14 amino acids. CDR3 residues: CASRGDSYPYEQYF. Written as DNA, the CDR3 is TGCGCCAGCAGAGGGGACAGCTACCCTTACGAGCAGTACTTC.

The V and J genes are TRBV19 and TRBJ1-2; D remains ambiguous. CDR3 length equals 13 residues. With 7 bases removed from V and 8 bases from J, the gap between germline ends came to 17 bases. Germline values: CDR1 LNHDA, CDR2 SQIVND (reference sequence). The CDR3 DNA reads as TGTGCCAGTACCCCGACCCCCCTGGGCGGCTACACCTTC. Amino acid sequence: CASTPTPLGGYTF.

The CDR3 bases are TGTGCCAGCACCTCTGGCGGGGGGGAGGACGAGCAGTACTTC. Translation gives CASTSGGGEDEQYF. This chain uses TRBV27 with TRBJ2-7, with 9 bases aligning to TRBD2. After removal of 7 bases from V and 5 bases from J, the junction contained 9 bases not matched to a gene. The germline gives CDR1 MNHEY, CDR2 SMNVEV (reference sequence). The CDR3 consists of 14 residues.

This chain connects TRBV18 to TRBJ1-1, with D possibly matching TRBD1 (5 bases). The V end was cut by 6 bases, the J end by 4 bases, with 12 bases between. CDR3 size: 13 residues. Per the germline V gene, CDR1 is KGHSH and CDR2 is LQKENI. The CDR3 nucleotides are TGTGCCAGCTCGCTAATAAGGGGCACTGAAGCTTTCTTT. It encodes CASSLIRGTEAFF.

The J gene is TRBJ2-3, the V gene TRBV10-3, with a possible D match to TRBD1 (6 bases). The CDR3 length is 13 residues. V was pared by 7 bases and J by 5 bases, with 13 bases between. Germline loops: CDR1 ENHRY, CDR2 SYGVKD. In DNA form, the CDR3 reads TGTGCCATCAAGGCAGGGGCACAAGATACGCAGTATTTT. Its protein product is CAIKAGAQDTQYF.

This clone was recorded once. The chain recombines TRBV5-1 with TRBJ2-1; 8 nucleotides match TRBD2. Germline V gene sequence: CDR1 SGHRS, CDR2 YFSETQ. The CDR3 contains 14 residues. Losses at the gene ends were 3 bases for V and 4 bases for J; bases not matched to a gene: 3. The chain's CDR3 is CASSSGTSYNEQFF. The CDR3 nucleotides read TGCGCCAGCAGCTCGGGGACTAGTTACAATGAGCAGTTCTTC.

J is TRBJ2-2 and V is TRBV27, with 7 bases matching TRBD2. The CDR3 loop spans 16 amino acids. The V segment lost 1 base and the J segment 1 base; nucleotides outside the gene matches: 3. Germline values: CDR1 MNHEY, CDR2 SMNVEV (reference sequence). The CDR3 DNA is TGTGCCAGCAGTTTATTGCGGGGGTTGAACACCGGGGAGCTGTTTTTT. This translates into CASSLLRGLNTGELFF.

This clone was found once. CDR3 region: CASSPVTGLLSSEQYF. The CDR3 coding sequence is TGTGCCAGCAGCCCTGTAACGGGACTCCTGTCAAGCGAGCAGTACTTC. V gene TRBV5-4 combines with J gene TRBJ2-7; D is perhaps TRBD2 (6 bases). Germline-derived CDR1 and CDR2 are SGHNT and YYREEE (reference sequence). Trimming pared 4 bases from V and 6 bases from J, leaving 23 bases between. The CDR3 spans 16 residues.

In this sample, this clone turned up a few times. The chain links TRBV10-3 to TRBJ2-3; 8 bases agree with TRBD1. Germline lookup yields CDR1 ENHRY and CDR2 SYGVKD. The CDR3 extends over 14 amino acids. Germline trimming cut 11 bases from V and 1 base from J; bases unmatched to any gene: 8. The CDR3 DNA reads TGTGCCGCGGCAGGGGGCTCGGGCACAGATACGCAGTATTTT. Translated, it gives CAAAGGSGTDTQYF.